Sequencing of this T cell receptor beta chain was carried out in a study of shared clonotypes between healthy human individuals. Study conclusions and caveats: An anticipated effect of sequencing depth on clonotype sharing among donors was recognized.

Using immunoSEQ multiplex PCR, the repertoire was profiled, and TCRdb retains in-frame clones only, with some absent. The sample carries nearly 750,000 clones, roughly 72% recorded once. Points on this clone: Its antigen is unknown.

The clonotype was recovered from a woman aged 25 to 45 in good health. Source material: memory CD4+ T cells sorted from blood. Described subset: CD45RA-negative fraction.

This chain's CDR3 is CAISEYGEQYF. The CDR3 region has the DNA TGTGCCATCAGTGAATACGGCGAGCAGTACTTC. V and J are TRBV10-3 and TRBJ2-7, with D uncertain. CDR3 length equals 11 residues. The V and J ends lost 3 bases and 6 bases respectively, with 6 bases between them. Germline V gene sequence: CDR1 ENHRY, CDR2 SYGVKD.